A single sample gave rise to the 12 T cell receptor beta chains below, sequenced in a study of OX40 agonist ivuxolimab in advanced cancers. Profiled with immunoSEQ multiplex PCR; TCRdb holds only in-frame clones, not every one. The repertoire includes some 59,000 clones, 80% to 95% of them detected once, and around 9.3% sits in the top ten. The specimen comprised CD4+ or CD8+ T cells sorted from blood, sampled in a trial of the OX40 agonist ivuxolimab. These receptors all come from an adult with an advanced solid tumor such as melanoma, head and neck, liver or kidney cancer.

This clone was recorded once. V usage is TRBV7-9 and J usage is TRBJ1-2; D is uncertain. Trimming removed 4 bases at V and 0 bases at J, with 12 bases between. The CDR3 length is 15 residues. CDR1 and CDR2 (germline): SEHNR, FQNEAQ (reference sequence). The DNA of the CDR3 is TGTGCCAGCAGCTCCGGGGAAGCAGCTAACTATGGCTACACCTTC. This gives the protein CASSSGEAANYGYTF.

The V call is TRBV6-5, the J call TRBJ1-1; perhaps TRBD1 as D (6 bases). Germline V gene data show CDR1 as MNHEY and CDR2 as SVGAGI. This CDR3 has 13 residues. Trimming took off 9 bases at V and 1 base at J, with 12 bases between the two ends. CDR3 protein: CASSPGENTEAFF. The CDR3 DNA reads TGTGCCAGTTCCCCAGGGGAGAACACTGAAGCTTTCTTT.

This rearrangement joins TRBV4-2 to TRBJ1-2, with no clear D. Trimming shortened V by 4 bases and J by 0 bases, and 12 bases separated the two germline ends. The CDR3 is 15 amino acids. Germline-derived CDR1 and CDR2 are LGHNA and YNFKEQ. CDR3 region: CASSLLGLANYGYTF. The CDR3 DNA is TGTGCCAGCAGCCTCCTTGGTTTGGCTAACTATGGCTACACCTTC.

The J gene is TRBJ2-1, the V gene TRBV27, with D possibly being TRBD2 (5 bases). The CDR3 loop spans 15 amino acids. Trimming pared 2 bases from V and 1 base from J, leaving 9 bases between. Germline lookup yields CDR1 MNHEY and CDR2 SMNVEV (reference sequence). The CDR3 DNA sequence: TGTGCCAGCAGTTTAGCGGGTTCTTCCTACAATGAGCAGTTCTTC. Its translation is CASSLAGSSYNEQFF.

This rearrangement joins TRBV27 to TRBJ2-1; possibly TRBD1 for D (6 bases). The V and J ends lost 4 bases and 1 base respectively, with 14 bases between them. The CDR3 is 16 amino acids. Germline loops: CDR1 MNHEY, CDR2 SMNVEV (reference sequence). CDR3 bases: TGTGCCAGCAGTTCCACACAGGGTTTATCCTACAATGAGCAGTTCTTC. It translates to CASSSTQGLSYNEQFF.

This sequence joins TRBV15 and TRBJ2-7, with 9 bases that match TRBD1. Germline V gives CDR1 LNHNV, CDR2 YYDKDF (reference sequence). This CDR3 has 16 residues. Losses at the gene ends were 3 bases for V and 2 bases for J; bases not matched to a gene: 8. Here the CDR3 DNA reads TGTGCCACCAGCAGTGAGGGACAGGGAGCCCCCTACGAGCAGTACTTC. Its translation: CATSSEGQGAPYEQYF.

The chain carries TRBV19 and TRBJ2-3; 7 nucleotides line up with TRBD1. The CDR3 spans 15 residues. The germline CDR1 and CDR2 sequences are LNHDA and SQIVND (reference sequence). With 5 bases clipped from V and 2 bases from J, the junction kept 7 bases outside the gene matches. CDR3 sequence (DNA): TGTGCCAGTAGTGGACCGGGACAGCTCACAGATACGCAGTATTTT. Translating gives CASSGPGQLTDTQYF.

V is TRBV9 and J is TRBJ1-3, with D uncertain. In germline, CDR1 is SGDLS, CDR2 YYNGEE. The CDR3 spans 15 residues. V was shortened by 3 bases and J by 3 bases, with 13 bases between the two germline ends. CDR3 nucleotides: TGTGCCAGCAGCGGGGAGGAGATCGGTGGAAACACCATATATTTT. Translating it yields CASSGEEIGGNTIYF.

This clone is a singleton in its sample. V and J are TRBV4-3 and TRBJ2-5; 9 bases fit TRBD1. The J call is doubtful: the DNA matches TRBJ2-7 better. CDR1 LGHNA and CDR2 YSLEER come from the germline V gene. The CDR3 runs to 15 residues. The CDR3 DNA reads TGCGCCAGCAGCCCGGGACAGGGAGGTACCTACGAGCAGTACTTC. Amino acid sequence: CASSPGQGGTYEQYF.

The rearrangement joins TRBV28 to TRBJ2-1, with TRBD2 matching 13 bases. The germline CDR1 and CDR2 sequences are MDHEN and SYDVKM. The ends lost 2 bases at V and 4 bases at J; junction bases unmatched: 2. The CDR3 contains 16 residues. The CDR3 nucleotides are TGTGCCAGCAGTTTAAGGGGACTAGCGGGATACAATGAGCAGTTCTTC. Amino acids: CASSLRGLAGYNEQFF.

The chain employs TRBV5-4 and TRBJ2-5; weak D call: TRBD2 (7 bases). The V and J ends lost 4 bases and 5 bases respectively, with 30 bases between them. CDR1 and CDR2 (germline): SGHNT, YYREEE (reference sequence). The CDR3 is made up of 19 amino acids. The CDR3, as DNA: TGTGCCAGCAGCGGAGAAGGTTTAGGGGGAGGGGGGTTCGAGGAGACCCAGTACTTC. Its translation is CASSGEGLGGGGFEETQYF.

The CDR3 DNA is TGTGCCAGCAGTGACTCGTTTGGCCCGACAGAGACCCAGTACTTC. It codes for CASSDSFGPTETQYF. The chain couples TRBV6-4 to TRBJ2-5, with D unclear. Trimming left V 0 bases short and J 4 bases short, with 12 bases between. The CDR3 totals 15 residues. CDR1 and CDR2 from the germline V gene are MRHNA and SNTAGT.